This T cell receptor beta chain is drawn from a study of blood T cell repertoires in COVID-19. Study-wide background: Samples representing acute and convalescent COVID-19 were sourced from the United States, Italy and Spain. T cells, B-cell-depleted T cells, or PBMCs provided the cDNA or gDNA that served as material.

Authors' processing steps: Amplification of reference gene primers provided the estimated nucleated cell counts. Method: immunoSEQ multiplex PCR; TCRdb's copy keeps in-frame clones and lacks some. For V, J and clone size, that table is used; D and trimming come from the DNA. This table holds 650,000 to 800,000 clones, about 90% found once. CDR3 length equals 16 residues. J lost 7 bases, V lost 0 bases, and 8 bases had no gene match. Germline lookup yields CDR1 SGHRS and CDR2 YFSETQ. Material for sequencing was peripheral blood. The chain is built from TRBV5-1 and TRBJ2-1, with TRBD2 identical over 9 bases. The receptor's source is a woman aged 18-35 years with acute or convalescent COVID-19. As DNA, the CDR3 is TGCGCCAGCAGCTTGGAACCGGGACTAGCCCGAAATGAGCAGTTCTTC. This gives the protein CASSLEPGLARNEQFF.